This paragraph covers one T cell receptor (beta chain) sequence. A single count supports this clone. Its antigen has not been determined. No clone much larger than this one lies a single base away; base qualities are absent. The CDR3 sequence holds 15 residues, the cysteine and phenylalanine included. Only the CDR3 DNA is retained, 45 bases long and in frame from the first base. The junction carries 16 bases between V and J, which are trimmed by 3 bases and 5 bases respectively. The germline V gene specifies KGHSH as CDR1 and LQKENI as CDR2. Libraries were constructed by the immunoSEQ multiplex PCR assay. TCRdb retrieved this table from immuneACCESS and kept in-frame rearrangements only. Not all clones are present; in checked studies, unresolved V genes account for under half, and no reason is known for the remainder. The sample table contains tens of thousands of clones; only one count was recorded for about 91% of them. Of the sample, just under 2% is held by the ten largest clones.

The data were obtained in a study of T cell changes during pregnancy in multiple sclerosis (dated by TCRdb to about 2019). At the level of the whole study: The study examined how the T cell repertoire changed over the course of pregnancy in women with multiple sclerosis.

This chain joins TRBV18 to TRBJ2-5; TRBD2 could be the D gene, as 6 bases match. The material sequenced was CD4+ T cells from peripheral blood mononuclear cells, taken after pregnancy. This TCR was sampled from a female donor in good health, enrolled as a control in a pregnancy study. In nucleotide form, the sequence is TGTGCCAGCTCACCCCGACAGATCGGAGGGGAGACCCAGTACTTC. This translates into CASSPRQIGGETQYF.